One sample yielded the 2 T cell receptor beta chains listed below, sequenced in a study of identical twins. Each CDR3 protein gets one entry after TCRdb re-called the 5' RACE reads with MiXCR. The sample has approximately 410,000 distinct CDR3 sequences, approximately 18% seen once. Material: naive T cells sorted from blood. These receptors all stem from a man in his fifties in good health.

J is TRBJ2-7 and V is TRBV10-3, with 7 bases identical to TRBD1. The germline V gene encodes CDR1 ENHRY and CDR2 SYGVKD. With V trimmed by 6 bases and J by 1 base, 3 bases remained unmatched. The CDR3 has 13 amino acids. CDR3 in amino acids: CAIRGDRSYEQYF. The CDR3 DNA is TGTGCCATCAGGGGGGACAGATCCTACGAGCAGTACTTC.

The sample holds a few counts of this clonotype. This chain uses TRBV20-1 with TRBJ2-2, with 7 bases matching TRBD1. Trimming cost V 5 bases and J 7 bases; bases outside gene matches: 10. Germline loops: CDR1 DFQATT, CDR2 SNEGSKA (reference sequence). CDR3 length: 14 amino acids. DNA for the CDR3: TGCAGTGCTTTCTCCCCGACAGGGCTCGGGGAGCTGTTTTTT. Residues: CSAFSPTGLGELFF.